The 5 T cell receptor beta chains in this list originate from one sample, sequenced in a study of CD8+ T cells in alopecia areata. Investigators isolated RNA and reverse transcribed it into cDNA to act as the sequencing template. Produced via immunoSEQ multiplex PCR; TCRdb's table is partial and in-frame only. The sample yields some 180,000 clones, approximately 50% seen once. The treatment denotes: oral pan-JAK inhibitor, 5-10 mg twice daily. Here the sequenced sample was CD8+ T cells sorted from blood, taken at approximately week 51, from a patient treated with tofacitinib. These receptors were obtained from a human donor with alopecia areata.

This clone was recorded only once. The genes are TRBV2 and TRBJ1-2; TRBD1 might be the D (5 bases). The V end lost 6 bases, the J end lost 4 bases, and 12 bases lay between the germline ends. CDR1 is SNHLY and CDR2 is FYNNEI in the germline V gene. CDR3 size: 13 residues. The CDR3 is CASSRSGSYGYTF. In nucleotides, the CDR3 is TGTGCCAGCAGCCGGTCAGGGAGCTATGGCTACACCTTC.

This CDR3 reads CASSRGSGQSYEQYF. DNA for the CDR3: TGTGCCAGCAGCCGAGGATCGGGGCAGTCCTACGAGCAGTACTTC. The J gene is TRBJ2-7, the V gene TRBV4-2; D assignment may be TRBD1 or TRBD2 (5 bases each). This CDR3 is 15 amino acids long. The germline CDR1 and CDR2 sequences are LGHNA and YNFKEQ. Trimming removed 4 bases from V and 1 base from J, with 14 bases in between.

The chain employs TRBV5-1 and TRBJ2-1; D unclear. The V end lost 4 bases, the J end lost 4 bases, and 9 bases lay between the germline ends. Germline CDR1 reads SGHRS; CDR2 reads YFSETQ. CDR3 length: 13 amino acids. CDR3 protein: CASSTGRYNEQFF. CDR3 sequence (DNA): TGCGCCAGCAGCACCGGACGATACAATGAGCAGTTCTTC. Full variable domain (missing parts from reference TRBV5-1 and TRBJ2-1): KAGVTQTPRYLIKTRGQQVTLSCSPISGHRSVSWYQQTPGQGLQFLFEYFSETQRNKGNFPGRFSGRQFSNSRSEMNVSTLELGDSALYLCASSTGRYNEQFFGPGTRLTVL.

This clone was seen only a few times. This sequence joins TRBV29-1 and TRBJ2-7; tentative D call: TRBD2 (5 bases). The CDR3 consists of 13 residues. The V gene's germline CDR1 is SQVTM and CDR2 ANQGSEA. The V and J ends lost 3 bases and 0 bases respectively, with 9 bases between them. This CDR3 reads CSVEFGNSYEQYF. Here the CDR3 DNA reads TGCAGCGTTGAGTTCGGGAACTCCTACGAGCAGTACTTC.

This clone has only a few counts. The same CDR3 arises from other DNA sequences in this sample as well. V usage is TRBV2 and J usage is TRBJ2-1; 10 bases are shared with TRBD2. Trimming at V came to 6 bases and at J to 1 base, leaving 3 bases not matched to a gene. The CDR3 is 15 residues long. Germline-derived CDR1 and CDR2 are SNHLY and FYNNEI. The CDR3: CASRVAGGSYNEQFF. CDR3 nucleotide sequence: TGTGCCAGCAGGGTAGCGGGGGGATCCTACAATGAGCAGTTCTTC.